A single sample is the source of the 13 T cell receptor beta chains below, sequenced in a study of tumor and adjacent non-tumor tissue in lung cancer. Three rounds of nested PCR, following a modified ARM-PCR protocol, produced the TCRbeta library. TCRdb re-called the multiplex PCR reads through MiXCR, storing one row per CDR3 protein. Of over 100,000 distinct CDR3 sequences listed, 50% to 70% are singletons. This sample's RNA came from whole unsorted tissue. Distant lung tissue was collected more than 3 cm away from the tumor edge. Source material: distant non-tumor lung tissue. Every receptor here comes from a man in his 60s with non-small cell lung cancer.

To note about this clonotype: A read error may account for a junction end that differs from germline. The rearrangement joins TRBV29-1 to TRBJ2-5; D may match TRBD1 or TRBD2 (5 bases each). Looked up from germline, CDR1 is SQVTM and CDR2 is ANQGSEA. The CDR3 spans 12 residues. In DNA form, the CDR3 reads TGCAGCGTTTCTGGGGGTCAAGAGGCCCAGTACTTC. Amino acids: CSVSGGQEAQYF.

The chain has TRBV6-1 and TRBJ1-2; D call uncertain. The germline gives CDR1 MNHNS, CDR2 SASEGT. V was cut by 7 bases and J by 4 bases, with 25 bases left in between. CDR3 size: 17 residues. The CDR3 region is CASIEVAGRTQVYGYTF. The CDR3 region has the DNA TGTGCCAGCATCGAGGTGGCGGGGAGGACGCAAGTCTATGGCTACACCTTC.

This clonotype appeared many times. The chain is built from TRBV20-1 and TRBJ2-5; unclear D gene. CDR3 length: 12 residues. The V end lost 3 bases, the J end lost 2 bases, and 7 bases lay between the germline ends. Germline CDR1 and CDR2: DFQATT and SNEGSKA (reference sequence). For the CDR3, the DNA is TGCAGTGCTAGCAGACGGCAAGAGACCCAGTACTTC. As protein: CSASRRQETQYF.

Only one count was recorded for this clonotype. A much bigger clone sits one base away, suggesting this may be a read error. J is TRBJ2-3 and V is TRBV10-3, with a weak D call TRBD1 (6 bases). The CDR3 loop spans 16 amino acids. Trimming left V 4 bases short and J 3 bases short, with 17 bases between. Germline values: CDR1 ENHRY, CDR2 SYGVKD. This CDR3 is CAISVSPGAGTDTQYF. The DNA of the CDR3 is TGTGCCATCAGTGTATCGCCAGGGGCTGGGACAGATACGCAGTATTTT.

This clonotype was seen more than once but under ten times. Because the CDR3 is missing its conserved closing phenylalanine or tryptophan, this is likely a read error. The genes are TRBV5-4 and TRBJ2-2; weak D call: TRBD2 (5 bases). The CDR3 spans 15 residues. The germline V gene has CDR1 SGHNT and CDR2 YYREEE (reference sequence). As DNA, the CDR3 is TGTGCCAGTAGCTTGATCGGGGTAAACACCGGGGAGCTGTTTCTT. Protein sequence: CASSLIGVNTGELFL.

This clonotype showed up many times. The chain carries TRBV7-9 and TRBJ2-1; D is unresolved. The CDR3 runs 15 residues. Germline V CDR1 and CDR2: SEHNR, FQNEAQ (reference sequence). Trimming left V 1 base short and J 6 bases short, with 13 bases between. The CDR3 bases are TGTGCCAGCAGCTTAGTGGGTGGCGGCGGCAATGAGCAGTTCTTC. It codes for CASSLVGGGGNEQFF.

Regarding this clonotype: One junction end disagrees with the germline gene, perhaps due to a read error. This chain links TRBV6-5 with TRBJ2-7; TRBD1 aligns across 8 bases. This CDR3 is 14 amino acids long. Germline V gene sequence: CDR1 MNHEY, CDR2 SVGAGI. The CDR3 sequence: CVSSYGSGGNEQYF. In DNA, the CDR3 is TGTGTCAGCAGTTACGGGTCAGGGGGCAACGAGCAGTACTTC.

To note about this clonotype: At one boundary the junction diverges from the germline segment, which might be a read error. The chain links TRBV11-1 to TRBJ1-1; unclear D gene. The CDR3 covers 14 residues. The V gene's germline CDR1 is SGHAT and CDR2 FQDESV (reference sequence). In nucleotides, the CDR3 is TGTGCCAACAGCTTATCGTCGGGCGAGACTGAAGCTTTCTTC. Encoded protein: CANSLSSGETEAFF.

As concerns this clonotype: Relative to the germline gene, one junction end is altered; a read error may explain this. The chain links TRBV11-2 to TRBJ1-1, with D perhaps TRBD1 (6 bases). CDR3 length: 16 amino acids. Germline loops: CDR1 SGHAT, CDR2 FQNNGV. In nucleotides, the CDR3 is TGTGCCAGCAGCTTAGTAGGGGGGGGCATGGAGACTGAGGCTTTCTTT. Amino acids: CASSLVGGGMETEAFF.

With respect to this clonotype: A much more abundant neighbour one base away suggests this may be a read error. The CDR3 DNA reads TGCAGTGCTAGGGGGCGGGAGCATCACACCGGGGAGCTGTTTTTT. Its translation: CSARGREHHTGELFF. This chain links TRBV20-1 with TRBJ2-2, with 7 positions matching TRBD2. Per germline, CDR1 DFQATT and CDR2 SNEGSKA (reference sequence). The CDR3 has 15 amino acids. Trimming cost V 3 bases and J 3 bases; bases outside gene matches: 7.

The V gene is TRBV28, the J gene TRBJ2-2; tentative D call: TRBD1 (5 bases). Per the germline V gene, CDR1 is MDHEN and CDR2 is SYDVKM. The CDR3 sequence is 14 residues long. Deletions cut 5 bases from V and 7 bases from J, with 14 bases between. The CDR3 region has the DNA TGTGCCAGCAGTCTGGGCAGGGTGATCGGGGAGCTGTTTTTT. It is translated as CASSLGRVIGELFF.

Comment on this clonotype: A much larger clone is a single base away; this may be a read error. CDR3: CASSPLGAVTSTDTQYF. The CDR3 nucleotides are TGTGCCAGCAGCCCCCTCGGAGCGGTGACAAGCACAGATACGCAGTATTTT. The chain carries TRBV5-4 and TRBJ2-3, with D maybe TRBD2 (5 bases). The V gene lost 4 bases and the J gene lost 0 bases, with 18 bases spanning the gap. Germline V gene sequence: CDR1 SGHNT, CDR2 YYREEE (reference sequence). The CDR3 sequence is 17 residues long.

This clonotype occurred many times. The V and J genes are TRBV6-2 or TRBV6-3 and TRBJ2-7; TRBD2 matches 7 bases. V lost 4 bases, J lost 0 bases, and 12 bases stayed unmatched. Germline V gene data show CDR1 as MNHEY and CDR2 as SVGEGT. This CDR3 spans 17 amino acids. This CDR3 reads CASSFPIAGEGSYEQYF. CDR3 DNA: TGTGCCAGCAGTTTTCCAATTGCGGGAGAGGGCTCCTACGAGCAGTACTTC.